This TCR beta chain came from a study of OX40 agonist ivuxolimab in advanced cancers. Overall study results and limits: Certain nonresponding patients likewise had low normalized T-cell clonal expansion.

Patients had blood sampled at baseline and again on cycle 4 day 1 and cycle 7 day 1. Here immunoSEQ multiplex PCR was the method, and the copy in TCRdb shows in-frame clones only, minus some. The sample includes 60,000 to 75,000 clones, roughly 83% of them seen just once. J was trimmed by 7 bases and V by 5 bases; bases with no gene match: 8. Germline V gene lookup returns CDR1 SSHAT and CDR2 FNYEAQ (reference sequence). This CDR3 is built from 15 residues. Comments on this clone: Its antigen is not known.

V usage is TRBV7-7 and J usage is TRBJ2-2; 9 bases match TRBD1. The source is an adult with an advanced solid tumor such as melanoma, head and neck, liver or kidney cancer. The sequenced sample was CD4+ or CD8+ T cells sorted from blood, obtained in a trial of the OX40 agonist ivuxolimab. CDR3 coding DNA: TGTGCCAGCAGCCCTCTCACAGGGGGCGGCGGGGAGCTGTTTTTT. Protein: CASSPLTGGGGELFF.